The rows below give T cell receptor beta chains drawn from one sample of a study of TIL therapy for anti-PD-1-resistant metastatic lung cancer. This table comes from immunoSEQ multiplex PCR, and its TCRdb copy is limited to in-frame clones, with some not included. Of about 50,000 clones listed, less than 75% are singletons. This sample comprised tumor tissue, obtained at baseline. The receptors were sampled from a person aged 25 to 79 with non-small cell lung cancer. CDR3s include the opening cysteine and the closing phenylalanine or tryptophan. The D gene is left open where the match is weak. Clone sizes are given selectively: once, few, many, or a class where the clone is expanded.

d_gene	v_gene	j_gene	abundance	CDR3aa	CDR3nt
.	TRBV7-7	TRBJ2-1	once	CASSFAPLAPEQFF	TGTGCCAGCAGCTTCGCCCCGTTGGCGCCTGAGCAGTTCTTC
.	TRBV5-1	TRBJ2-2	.	CASTRTLDTGELFF	TGCGCCAGCACCCGGACCCTCGACACCGGGGAGCTGTTTTTT
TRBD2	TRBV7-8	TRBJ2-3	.	CASSPGWTSGGSTDTQYF	TGTGCCAGCAGCCCGGGATGGACTAGCGGGGGAAGCACAGATACGCAGTATTTT
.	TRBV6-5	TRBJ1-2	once	CASSLRGLNGYTF	TGTGCCAGCAGTTTACGGGGGCTGAATGGCTACACCTTC
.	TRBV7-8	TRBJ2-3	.	CASSSPGTGYF	TGTGCCAGCAGCTCACCCGGGACCGGCTATTTT
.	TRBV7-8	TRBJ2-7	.	CASSLAVKGYEQYF	TGTGCCAGCAGCTTAGCAGTCAAAGGCTACGAGCAGTACTTC
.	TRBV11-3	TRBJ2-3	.	CASSLVIATPVPDTQYF	TGTGCCAGCAGCTTAGTAATTGCGACCCCCGTTCCAGATACGCAGTATTTT
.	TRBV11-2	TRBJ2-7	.	CASSLRSGQGSSEQYF	TGTGCCAGCAGCTTAAGGTCTGGGCAGGGGAGTAGCGAGCAGTACTTC
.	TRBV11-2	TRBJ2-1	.	CASSLDRQALYNEQFF	TGTGCCAGCAGCTTAGATCGGCAGGCCCTTTACAATGAGCAGTTCTTC
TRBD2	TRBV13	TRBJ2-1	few	CASSFWPSGGNEQFF	TGTGCCAGCAGCTTCTGGCCTAGCGGGGGCAATGAGCAGTTCTTC
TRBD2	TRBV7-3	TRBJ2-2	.	CASREASSTGELFF	TGTGCCAGTCGGGAGGCTAGCAGCACCGGGGAGCTGTTTTTT
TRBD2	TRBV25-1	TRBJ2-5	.	CASSEPGLAAFQETQYF	TGTGCCAGCAGTGAACCGGGACTAGCGGCTTTCCAAGAGACCCAGTACTTC
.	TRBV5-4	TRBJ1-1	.	CASSLGQGQEGTEAFF	TGTGCCAGCAGCTTGGGTCAGGGTCAGGAAGGTACTGAAGCTTTCTTT
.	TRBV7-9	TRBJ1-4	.	CASSLLQAITNEKLFF	TGTGCCAGCAGCTTGCTTCAGGCGATTACTAATGAAAAACTGTTTTTT
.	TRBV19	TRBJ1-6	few	CASGVGNSPLHF	TGTGCCAGTGGGGTGGGGAATTCACCCCTCCACTTT
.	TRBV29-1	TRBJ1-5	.	CSVESRDEENQPQHF	TGCAGCGTTGAAAGCAGGGACGAGGAAAATCAGCCCCAGCATTTT
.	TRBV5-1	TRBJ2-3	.	CASSSWIPSTDTQYF	TGCGCCAGCAGCTCCTGGATCCCTAGCACAGATACGCAGTATTTT
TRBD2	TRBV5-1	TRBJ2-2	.	CASSSPSGGITGELFF	TGCGCCAGCAGCTCCCCTAGCGGGGGGATTACCGGGGAGCTGTTTTTT
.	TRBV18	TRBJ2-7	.	CASSPGTGSSYEQYF	TGTGCCAGCTCACCGGGGACGGGAAGCTCCTACGAGCAGTACTTC
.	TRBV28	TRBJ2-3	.	CASSLQGGYSTDTQYF	TGTGCCAGCAGTTTACAGGGGGGATATAGCACAGATACGCAGTATTTT
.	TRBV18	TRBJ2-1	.	CASSPPAGDGEQFF	TGTGCCAGCTCACCACCGGCAGGGGATGGTGAGCAGTTCTTC
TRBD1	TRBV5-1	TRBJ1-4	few	CASSLGQGKIVGEKLFF	TGCGCCAGCAGCTTGGGACAGGGGAAAATTGTAGGTGAAAAACTGTTTTTT
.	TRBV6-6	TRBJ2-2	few	CASSTLGGDGELFF	TGTGCCAGCAGTACCCTAGGAGGGGACGGGGAGCTGTTTTTT
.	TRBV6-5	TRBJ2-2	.	CASSPHTGELFF	TGTGCCAGCAGTCCGCACACCGGGGAGCTGTTTTTT
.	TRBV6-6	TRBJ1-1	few	CASSYGTEAFF	TGTGCCAGCAGTTACGGGACTGAAGCTTTCTTT
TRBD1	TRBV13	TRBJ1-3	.	CASSSLGQSGNTIYF	TGTGCCAGCAGCTCACTGGGACAGTCTGGAAACACCATATATTTT
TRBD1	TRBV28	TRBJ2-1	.	CASRTGGAYNEQFF	TGTGCCAGCAGGACAGGGGGGGCCTACAATGAGCAGTTCTTC
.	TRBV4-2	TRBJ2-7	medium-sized	CASSQQGNYEQYF	TGTGCCAGCAGCCAACAGGGTAACTACGAGCAGTACTTC
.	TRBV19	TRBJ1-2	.	CASSIGGGITNGYTF	TGTGCCAGTAGTATTGGCGGGGGAATCACTAATGGCTACACCTTC
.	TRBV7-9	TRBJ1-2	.	CASSSTATGRYGYTF	TGTGCCAGCAGCTCAACTGCGACAGGCCGCTATGGCTACACCTTC
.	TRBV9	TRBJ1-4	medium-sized	CASSGGLNEKLFF	TGTGCCAGCAGCGGAGGGTTGAATGAAAAACTGTTTTTT
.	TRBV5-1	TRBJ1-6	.	CASSLEAGRYSPLHF	TGCGCCAGCAGCTTGGAGGCAGGTCGCTATTCACCCCTCCACTTT
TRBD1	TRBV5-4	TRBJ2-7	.	CASSSKTGQATEQYF	TGTGCCAGCAGCTCCAAGACGGGACAGGCGACCGAGCAGTACTTC
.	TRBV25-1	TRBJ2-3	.	CASSDTGRGNTQYF	TGTGCCAGCAGTGATACAGGGAGGGGAAATACGCAGTATTTT
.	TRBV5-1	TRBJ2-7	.	CASSLVPGSYEQYF	TGCGCCAGCAGCTTGGTCCCGGGCTCCTACGAGCAGTACTTC
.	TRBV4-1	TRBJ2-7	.	CASSQALSNPSYEQYF	TGCGCCAGCAGCCAAGCGTTAAGTAACCCCTCCTACGAGCAGTACTTC
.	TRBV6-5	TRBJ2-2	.	CASSYVDTKGGELFF	TGTGCCAGCAGTTATGTGGATACAAAGGGCGGGGAGCTGTTTTTT
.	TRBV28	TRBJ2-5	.	CASSPTRPETQYF	TGTGCCAGCAGTCCGACCCGCCCCGAGACCCAGTACTTC
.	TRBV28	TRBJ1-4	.	CASSPEGGPQVTNEKLFF	TGTGCCAGCAGTCCAGAGGGGGGCCCGCAGGTCACTAATGAAAAACTGTTTTTT
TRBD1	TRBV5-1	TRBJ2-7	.	CASSFGQGGEQYF	TGCGCCAGCAGCTTCGGACAGGGTGGCGAGCAGTACTTC
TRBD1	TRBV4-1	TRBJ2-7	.	CASSQDEGQGYEQYF	TGCGCCAGCAGCCAAGATGAGGGACAGGGATACGAGCAGTACTTC